These 32 T cell receptor beta chains were sequenced from one sample in a study of read filtering for tumor transcriptome and immune sequencing. From 350 to 500 ng of RNA, a library with molecular barcoded alpha/delta and beta/gamma adaptors was made. MiXCR was run by TCRdb on the reads, yielding one entry per CDR3 protein. The top ten clones hold about 15% of a sample with 85,000 or so distinct CDR3 sequences, around 12% of them seen once. The sequenced material came from a population of CD138-negative cells sorted from bone marrow. The receptors were sampled from a donor at least 40 years old with multiple myeloma.

This clonotype came up many times. The chain has TRBV9 and TRBJ2-6; D tentatively reads TRBD1 or TRBD2 (5 bases each). Trimming removed 3 bases from V and 6 bases from J, with 13 bases in between. Germline CDR1 reads SGDLS; CDR2 reads YYNGEE. The CDR3 has 15 residues. The DNA of the CDR3 is TGTGCCAGCAGCGCCCGGGGCCTCCCGGCCAACGTCCTGACTTTC. Translation gives CASSARGLPANVLTF.

Many counts were recorded for this clonotype. The chain links TRBV7-9 to TRBJ1-4; unclear D gene. CDR3 length equals 16 residues. Trimming took off 2 bases at V and 6 bases at J, with 16 bases between the two ends. Germline CDR1 reads SEHNR; CDR2 reads FQNEAQ (reference sequence). CDR3 protein: CASSLSSWEGDEKLFF. The CDR3 DNA reads as TGTGCCAGCAGCTTAAGTAGCTGGGAGGGAGATGAAAAACTGTTTTTT.

By frequency in the sample, this clonotype is medium-sized. The chain carries TRBV6-1 and TRBJ2-1, with 7 bases fitting TRBD2. Germline V gene lookup returns CDR1 MNHNS and CDR2 SASEGT. The CDR3 contains 16 residues. The trim removed 2 bases at V and 6 bases at J, leaving 10 bases unmatched. DNA of the CDR3: TGTGCCAGCAGTGAAATTTCTGCGGGAGCTCCCAATGAGCAGTTCTTC. Protein sequence: CASSEISAGAPNEQFF.

Here the CDR3 DNA reads TGCAGCGTGACGGCGGGGACTAGCGGAATACAAGAGACCCAGTACTTC. This translates into CSVTAGTSGIQETQYF. The chain links TRBV29-1 to TRBJ2-5; 11 nucleotides match TRBD2. This CDR3 contains 16 residues. The V gene end was trimmed by 6 bases and the J gene end by 2 bases; junction bases not matched to a gene: 11. Germline values: CDR1 SQVTM, CDR2 ANQGSEA.

This clonotype was counted a few times. Given a much more abundant clone one base away, this may be a read error. The chain is built from TRBV29-1 and TRBJ2-3; 8 bases match TRBD2. The CDR3 extends over 16 amino acids. V gave up 5 bases and J gave up 2 bases; unmatched junction bases: 12. The germline V gene encodes CDR1 SQVTM and CDR2 ANQGSEA. The CDR3 DNA sequence: TGCAGCGTTATGGAGTTTGCGGGAGGTAACACAGATACGCAGTATTTT. It is translated as CSVMEFAGGNTDTQYF.

This clonotype was observed at least ten times. This rearrangement joins TRBV6-2 or TRBV6-3 to TRBJ1-3; D not resolved. V dropped 4 bases and J dropped 0 bases, with 7 bases sitting between them. Germline V gene data show CDR1 as MNHEY and CDR2 as SVGEGT. This CDR3 region has 14 residues. This CDR3 reads CASSFRSSGNTIYF. The CDR3 DNA reads as TGTGCCAGCAGTTTCCGGAGCTCTGGAAACACCATATATTTT.

This sequence joins TRBV7-2 and TRBJ1-1; the match to TRBD1 covers 7 bases. The germline CDR1 and CDR2 sequences are SGHTA and FQGNSA. The trim removed 2 bases at V and 5 bases at J, leaving 2 bases unmatched. The CDR3 has 13 residues. The CDR3 nucleotides are TGTGCCAGCAGCTTAATACAGGGGACTGAAGCTTTCTTT. Translating gives CASSLIQGTEAFF. Complete variable domain (other parts from reference TRBV7-2 and TRBJ1-1): GAGVSQSPSNKVTEKGKDVELRCDPISGHTALYWYRQSLGQGLEFLIYFQGNSAPDKSGLPSDRFSAERTGGSVSTLTIQRTQQEDSAVYLCASSLIQGTEAFFGQGTRLTVV.

V usage is TRBV5-6 and J usage is TRBJ1-1; 7 bases agree with TRBD1. Per germline, CDR1 SGHDT and CDR2 YYEEEE. CDR3 length: 14 amino acids. V was clipped by 2 bases and J by 4 bases; unmatched bases: 5. The CDR3 loop reads CASSFVDRVTEAFF. The CDR3, as DNA: TGTGCCAGCAGCTTCGTTGACAGGGTCACTGAAGCTTTCTTT.

This clonotype came up many times. The rearrangement joins TRBV6-2 or TRBV6-3 to TRBJ1-5, with no clear D. From germline, CDR1 is MNHEY and CDR2 SVGEGT. This CDR3 is built from 13 residues. The ends were cut back, 7 bases at V and 5 bases at J, with 12 bases in the middle. The CDR3 sequence is CASTGGLYQPQHF. The DNA of the CDR3 is TGTGCCAGCACGGGAGGGTTGTATCAGCCCCAGCATTTT.

This clonotype was counted many times. The chain recombines TRBV11-2 with TRBJ2-1; 13 bases map to TRBD2. The CDR3 is 16 residues long. CDR1 is SGHAT, CDR2 FQNNGV, per germline. Unmatched junction bases numbered 7, after V lost 5 bases and J lost 6 bases. CDR3 DNA sequence: TGTGCCAGCAGCCTGATTGGACTAGCGGGAGTCAATGAGCAGTTCTTC. As protein: CASSLIGLAGVNEQFF.

This clonotype was counted at least ten times. J is TRBJ2-1 and V is TRBV10-3, with D uncertain. Trimming shortened V by 2 bases and J by 4 bases, and 3 bases separated the two germline ends. This CDR3 is 12 amino acids long. Germline V gene lookup returns CDR1 ENHRY and CDR2 SYGVKD. The CDR3 spells CAISEVYNEQFF. The CDR3 coding sequence is TGTGCCATCAGTGAGGTATACAATGAGCAGTTCTTC.

This clonotype was found many times. The chain combines TRBV20-1 with TRBJ2-1; 13 nucleotides match TRBD2. In germline, CDR1 is DFQATT, CDR2 SNEGSKA (reference sequence). J was trimmed by 0 bases and V by 2 bases; bases with no gene match: 4. The CDR3 loop spans 17 amino acids. The CDR3 DNA reads TGCAGTGCTAGACCCCGGACTAGCGGGAGCTCCTACAATGAGCAGTTCTTC. It specifies CSARPRTSGSSYNEQFF.

This clonotype was counted ten times or more. A much more abundant neighbour one base away suggests this may be a read error. The rearrangement joins TRBV10-3 to TRBJ2-1; 12 bases agree with TRBD2. CDR3 length equals 15 residues. Looked up from germline, CDR1 is ENHRY and CDR2 is SYGVKD. The CDR3: CAIKGLAGNYNGQFF. CDR3 nucleotides: TGTGCCATCAAGGGACTAGCGGGCAACTACAATGGGCAGTTCTTC.

J is TRBJ1-1 and V is TRBV7-2; D is ambiguous. The CDR3 is made up of 13 amino acids. Between the trimmed V and J ends, which lost 4 bases and 0 bases, there was a span of 6 bases. The germline V gene encodes CDR1 SGHTA and CDR2 FQGNSA. Written as DNA, the CDR3 is TGTGCCAGCAGCTCGGGCATGAACACTGAAGCTTTCTTT. This sequence encodes CASSSGMNTEAFF.

The table lists this clonotype with many counts. The chain employs TRBV20-1 and TRBJ2-1; possibly TRBD2 for D (5 bases). The CDR3 is 13 amino acids. V gave up 4 bases and J gave up 0 bases, with 7 bases separating them. CDR1 is DFQATT, CDR2 SNEGSKA, per germline (reference sequence). CDR3 sequence: CSAKGDSYNEQFF. DNA of the CDR3: TGCAGTGCTAAGGGAGACTCCTACAATGAGCAGTTCTTC.

J is TRBJ2-5 and V is TRBV2; 9 positions match TRBD2. V dropped 4 bases and J dropped 0; count of bases not matched to a gene: 0. This CDR3 region has 14 residues. Germline CDR1 and CDR2: SNHLY and FYNNEI. CDR3 protein: CASSGLADQETQYF. The DNA of the CDR3 is TGTGCCAGCAGTGGACTAGCGGACCAAGAGACCCAGTACTTC.

In this sample, this clonotype turned up many times. Given a much more abundant clone one base away, this may be a read error. The V and J genes are TRBV20-1 and TRBJ2-1, with 8 bases matching TRBD2. The CDR3 runs to 17 residues. Losses at the gene ends were 3 bases for V and 2 bases for J; bases not matched to a gene: 12. Germline V lookup: CDR1 DFQATT, CDR2 SNEGSKA (reference sequence). Here the CDR3 reads CSASVSGSRFAYNEQFF. CDR3 coding DNA: TGCAGTGCTAGTGTCAGCGGGAGCAGGTTCGCCTACAATGAGCAGTTCTTC.

This clonotype was observed many times. The V call is TRBV5-4, the J call TRBJ1-1, with D possibly TRBD1 on 5 matching bases. Germline V lookup: CDR1 SGHNT, CDR2 YYREEE (reference sequence). The ends were cut back, 2 bases at V and 7 bases at J, with 18 bases in the middle. CDR3 length: 15 residues. For the CDR3, the DNA is TGTGCCAGCAGCTTCAAGTTTGGAGGGGCGGGTGAAGCTTTCTTT. Its translation is CASSFKFGGAGEAFF.

Regarding this clonotype: A much larger clone sits a single nucleotide away, making a read error possible. The chain couples TRBV7-2 to TRBJ2-3; 8 bases map to TRBD2. The CDR3 is 12 amino acids. CDR1 is SGHTA and CDR2 is FQGNSA in the germline V gene. CDR3 bases: TGTGCCAGCAGCGTCGGGACTAGTACGCAGTGTTTT. It codes for CASSVGTSTQCF.

The CDR3 nucleotides read TGCAGTGCTTTATACAGGGGGCGGGTGAACACTGAAGCTTTCTTT. Its protein is CSALYRGRVNTEAFF. The chain employs TRBV20-1 and TRBJ1-1; 9 nucleotides match TRBD1. J lost 0 bases, V lost 5 bases, and 7 bases had no gene match. This CDR3 region has 15 residues. The germline V gene encodes CDR1 DFQATT and CDR2 SNEGSKA (reference sequence).

The table lists this clonotype with many counts. The chain recombines TRBV27 with TRBJ1-1, with D perhaps TRBD1 (6 bases). CDR1 and CDR2 (germline): MNHEY, SMNVEV (reference sequence). Trimming took 6 bases from V and 1 from J, leaving 12 bases between them. The CDR3 is 14 residues long. The CDR3 bases are TGTGCCAGCAGCCGAACAGGGTGGAACACTGAAGCTTTCTTT. Translating it yields CASSRTGWNTEAFF.

This clonotype came up many times. The CDR3 DNA reads as TGTGCCAGCAGTTCCCGTCTAAAGACCTACGAGCAGTACTTC. As protein: CASSSRLKTYEQYF. The V gene is TRBV12-3 or TRBV12-4, the J gene TRBJ2-7, with D unresolved. CDR3 size: 14 residues. Between the trimmed V and J ends, which lost 4 bases and 2 bases, there was a span of 12 bases.

This clonotype was counted many times. The rearrangement uses TRBV6-5 and TRBJ2-3; weak D call: TRBD1 (5 bases). CDR1 and CDR2 (germline): MNHEY, SVGAGI. CDR3 length equals 13 residues. V was clipped by 6 bases and J by 1 base, with 8 bases between them. CDR3 DNA: TGTGCCAGCAGGCCGACAGGCACAGATACGCAGTATTTT. It translates to CASRPTGTDTQYF.

The J gene is TRBJ1-2, the V gene TRBV2, with 7 bases aligning to TRBD1. Germline CDR1 reads SNHLY; CDR2 reads FYNNEI. This CDR3 region has 13 residues. With V trimmed by 3 bases and J by 8 bases, 6 bases remained unmatched. This CDR3 reads CASSDRGQVGYTF. CDR3 sequence (DNA): TGTGCCAGCAGTGACAGAGGACAGGTCGGCTACACCTTC.

As concerns this clonotype: Since a much larger clone is just one base distant, this may be a read error. J is TRBJ1-1 and V is TRBV6-5; no reliable D call. The CDR3 runs 13 residues. The germline V gene has CDR1 MNHEY and CDR2 SVGAGI. The germline V and J ends were trimmed by 7 bases and 6 bases, with 15 bases remaining between them. The CDR3 sequence: CASKMGRAAEAFF. CDR3 bases: TGTGCCAGCAAAATGGGAAGGGCCGCTGAAGCTTTCTTT.

At least ten counts were recorded for this clonotype. CDR3 nucleotides: TGCAGTGCTAGGGGTGAGCGGGGCAACAATCAGCCCCAGCATTTT. Protein sequence: CSARGERGNNQPQHF. This chain links TRBV20-1 with TRBJ1-5, with D possibly matching TRBD1 (5 bases). Between the trimmed V and J ends, which lost 3 bases and 3 bases, there was a span of 15 bases. Germline V gives CDR1 DFQATT, CDR2 SNEGSKA (reference sequence). The CDR3 consists of 15 residues.

The sample holds a few counts of this clonotype. V usage is TRBV4-2 and J usage is TRBJ2-7; D ambiguous. The CDR3 length is 14 residues. The V and J ends lost 1 base and 2 bases respectively, with 9 bases between them. Germline CDR1 LGHNA, CDR2 YNFKEQ. The CDR3 nucleotides read TGTGCCAGCAGCCAAGGAGTAGAAGCCTACGAGCAGTACTTC. Translated, it gives CASSQGVEAYEQYF.

J is TRBJ1-1 and V is TRBV28; 8 bases are shared with TRBD1. The CDR3 is made up of 14 amino acids. Germline CDR1 reads MDHEN; CDR2 reads SYDVKM. After removal of 8 bases from V and 4 bases from J, the junction contained 9 bases not matched to a gene. CDR3 DNA: TGTGCCAGCGGACCAGGGGGCACGGGCACTGAAGCTTTCTTT. Its protein product is CASGPGGTGTEAFF.

There are many counts of this clonotype. The rearrangement joins TRBV28 to TRBJ2-5; 7 nucleotides match TRBD1. Germline V gene data show CDR1 as MDHEN and CDR2 as SYDVKM. J gave up 2 bases and V 7 bases, and 10 bases lay outside the gene matches. CDR3 size: 15 residues. The CDR3 nucleotides read TGTGCCAGCAAGCCCACAGGGGTTATACAAGAGACCCAGTACTTC. It yields the protein CASKPTGVIQETQYF.

At least ten counts were recorded for this clonotype. The rearrangement links TRBV5-1 to TRBJ1-6; 8 nucleotides align to TRBD1. The CDR3 runs to 13 residues. Germline V gene sequence: CDR1 SGHRS, CDR2 YFSETQ. The J segment lost 8 bases and the V segment lost 6 bases, leaving 4 bases of the junction unmatched. The CDR3 region is CASKGTGDSPLHF. The CDR3 coding sequence is TGCGCCAGCAAAGGGACAGGCGATTCACCCCTCCACTTT.

This clonotype appeared a few times. A much larger clone is a single base away; this may be a read error. The V call is TRBV5-1, the J call TRBJ1-1, with 8 bases matching TRBD1. The DNA end lines up better with TRBJ1-6; the J call may be wrong. Germline assignment: CDR1 SGHRS and CDR2 YFSETQ. This CDR3 comprises 16 residues. The CDR3 reads CASSPEGRGQNSLLHF. In nucleotides, the CDR3 is TGCGCCAGCAGCCCCGAGGGCAGGGGGCAAAATTCACTCCTCCACTTT.

This clonotype appeared many times. This rearrangement joins TRBV4-1 to TRBJ2-2, with a weak D call TRBD1 (5 bases). The germline gives CDR1 MGHRA, CDR2 YSYEKL. The CDR3 contains 14 residues. The V gene lost 5 bases and the J gene lost 5 bases, with 12 bases spanning the gap. The CDR3 loop is CASSSPGRTGELFF. The CDR3 coding sequence is TGCGCCAGCAGCTCGCCAGGGCGAACCGGGGAGCTGTTTTTT.